The 2 T cell receptor beta chains in this list originate from one sample, sequenced in a study of molecular identifiers for immune sequencing clone quantification. MiXCR, applied by TCRdb to the PCR reads, yields one record per CDR3 protein. The table shows about 640,000 distinct CDR3 sequences, with about 20% occurring only once. Sequenced material: naive CD8+ T cells from blood, with Jurkat cell RNA spiked in. The subset here: FACS-sorted CD8+CD4-CCR7+CD45RA+ naive T cells. The receptors come from a human donor in good health. Some libraries in this study had Jurkat cell RNA spiked in.

This chain joins TRBV19 and TRBJ1-1; 10 nucleotides line up with TRBD1. From germline, CDR1 is LNHDA and CDR2 SQIVND (reference sequence). With 3 bases clipped from V and 1 base from J, the junction kept 8 bases outside the gene matches. This CDR3 contains 17 residues. CDR3 DNA sequence: TGTGCCAGTAGTATTCAGACAGGGGGCTATGGGAACACTGAAGCTTTCTTT. This gives the protein CASSIQTGGYGNTEAFF.

Of note for this clonotype: A much larger clone differs from this one at a single base, so this may be a read error. The chain combines TRBV20-1 with TRBJ2-7; no clear D gene. V lost 0 bases, J lost 1 base, and 13 bases lay in between. This CDR3 is built from 15 residues. The germline CDR1 and CDR2 sequences are DFQATT and SNEGSKA (reference sequence). This CDR3 reads CSARDLAPASYEQYF. The CDR3 DNA follows: TGCAGTGCTAGAGATCTGGCGCCAGCGTCCTACGAGCAGTACTTC.